These 10 T cell receptor beta chains were all obtained from the same sample, sequenced in a study of OX40 agonist ivuxolimab in advanced cancers. The data were produced by immunoSEQ multiplex PCR, yet TCRdb's version contains in-frame clones alone and is incomplete. The profile covers 77,000 or so clones, with 88% appearing a single time and over 0.75% taken by the ten largest. The source material was CD4+ or CD8+ T cells sorted from blood, sampled in a trial of the OX40 agonist ivuxolimab. These receptors all stem from an adult with an advanced solid tumor such as melanoma, head and neck, liver or kidney cancer.

The chain uses TRBV9 and TRBJ2-3; 12 bases map to TRBD1. With V trimmed by 2 bases and J by 3 bases, 10 bases remained unmatched. The CDR3 spans 18 residues. Germline V CDR1 and CDR2: SGDLS, YYNGEE. Here the CDR3 reads CASSVSGQGAGSTDTQYF. As DNA, the CDR3 is TGTGCCAGCAGCGTGTCGGGACAGGGGGCTGGTAGTACAGATACGCAGTATTTT.

The rearrangement joins TRBV5-4 to TRBJ2-5; D could derive from TRBD1 or TRBD2 (6 bases each). The CDR3 has 16 amino acids. V gave up 1 base and J gave up 1 base, with 14 bases separating them. Germline values: CDR1 SGHNT, CDR2 YYREEE (reference sequence). The CDR3 sequence is CASSLRGGPSQETQYF. The CDR3 bases are TGTGCCAGCAGCTTGCGAGGGGGGCCCTCCCAAGAGACCCAGTACTTC.

The gene calls are TRBV5-1 and TRBJ2-1, with 9 bases identical to TRBD2. The CDR3 totals 14 residues. CDR1 is SGHRS, CDR2 YFSETQ, per germline. The J segment lost 7 bases and the V segment lost 9 bases, leaving 11 bases of the junction unmatched. The CDR3 DNA sequence: TGCGCCACCTCCCCGAGACTAGCGGTTAATGAGCAGTTCTTC. This sequence encodes CATSPRLAVNEQFF. Combining the CDR3 with reference TRBV5-1 and TRBJ2-1 gives the whole variable domain KAGVTQTPRYLIKTRGQQVTLSCSPISGHRSVSWYQQTPGQGLQFLFEYFSETQRNKGNFPGRFSGRQFSNSRSEMNVSTLELGDSALYLCATSPRLAVNEQFFGPGTRLTVL.

V and J are TRBV2 and TRBJ1-3; D gene unclear. CDR1 and CDR2 (germline): SNHLY, FYNNEI. CDR3 size: 13 residues. With 4 bases removed from V and 3 bases from J, the gap between germline ends came to 7 bases. The CDR3 protein is CASSGPLGNTIYF. DNA of the CDR3: TGTGCCAGCAGTGGACCGCTTGGAAACACCATATATTTT.

This clone was picked up a small number of times. This chain connects TRBV28 to TRBJ1-2; D not resolved. CDR1 and CDR2 from the germline V gene are MDHEN and SYDVKM. The CDR3 covers 13 residues. The V and J ends lost 6 bases and 2 bases respectively, with 10 bases between them. CDR3 sequence (DNA): TGTGCCAGCAGAACTAGTCCCAACTATGGCTACACCTTC. Protein sequence: CASRTSPNYGYTF.

The chain has TRBV7-3 and TRBJ2-2; D unresolved. V gave up 2 bases and J gave up 6 bases, with 7 bases separating them. The CDR3 is made up of 13 amino acids. CDR1 and CDR2 from the germline V gene are SGHTA and FQGTGA. CDR3 sequence: CASSLGHSGELFF. CDR3 DNA: TGTGCCAGCAGCTTAGGGCATTCCGGGGAGCTGTTTTTT.

CDR3 in DNA: TGTGCCATCAGTGAGCCCGGACTAGCGGGAGACGAGCAGTTCTTC. This sequence encodes CAISEPGLAGDEQFF. The genes are TRBV10-3 and TRBJ2-1, with 13 bases fitting TRBD2. The CDR3 contains 15 residues. The V and J ends lost 2 bases and 10 bases, in that order; junction bases with no gene match: 5. CDR1 and CDR2 (germline): ENHRY, SYGVKD.

The chain recombines TRBV2 with TRBJ2-4; maybe TRBD2 (8 bases). The V end was cut by 8 bases, the J end by 6 bases, with 20 bases between. The CDR3 length is 15 residues. The germline CDR1 and CDR2 sequences are SNHLY and FYNNEI. The CDR3 region has the DNA TGTGCCAGCCGGGGGGGCCGGACAGGTAGAAACATTCAGTACTTC. Encoded protein: CASRGGRTGRNIQYF.

Notes on this clone: Other DNA variants within this sample encode the same CDR3. V gene TRBV2 combines with J gene TRBJ1-3; the D is unclear. Trimming pared 3 bases from V and 0 bases from J, leaving 3 bases between. The germline V gene encodes CDR1 SNHLY and CDR2 FYNNEI. This CDR3 contains 13 residues. Here the CDR3 reads CASSESSGNTIYF. The CDR3 coding sequence is TGTGCCAGCAGTGAGTCCTCTGGAAACACCATATATTTT.

The rearrangement uses TRBV2 and TRBJ2-5, with D hard to call. The CDR3 is made up of 12 amino acids. CDR1 is SNHLY and CDR2 is FYNNEI in the germline V gene. V was shortened by 6 bases and J by 5 bases, with 10 bases between the two germline ends. CDR3 amino acids: CASSPTRETQYF. The CDR3 DNA sequence: TGTGCCAGCAGCCCAACTCGGGAGACCCAGTACTTC.